This TCR beta chain was recorded in a study of human T cells and chemical hapten exposure. This clonotype has a count of ten or more. TCRdb recomputed calls from the RACE reads with MiXCR, one row per CDR3 protein. The table records over 55,000 distinct CDR3 sequences, 8% to 10% of them present only once. Time point in this sample: pre-sensitization, week 0. Sample treatment: therapeutic diphenylcyclopropenone sensitization with weekly scalp DPC. Germline values: CDR1 SEHNR, CDR2 FQNEAQ (reference sequence). Trimming took 4 bases from V and 9 from J; bases not matched to a gene: 11. This CDR3 has 17 amino acids.

This TCR derives from a man aged 40-49 years with alopecia areata. Some clones in this sample may be carry-over from other donors' samples. The source material was whole blood, sampled in connection with sensitization to the hapten diphenylcyclopropenone (DPC). V and J are TRBV7-9 and TRBJ2-1, with 14 bases lining up with TRBD2. In DNA, the CDR3 is TGTGCCAGCAGCTCCAGATCGACTAGCGGGAGGGGTACTGAGCAGTTCTTC. Encoded protein: CASSSRSTSGRGTEQFF.